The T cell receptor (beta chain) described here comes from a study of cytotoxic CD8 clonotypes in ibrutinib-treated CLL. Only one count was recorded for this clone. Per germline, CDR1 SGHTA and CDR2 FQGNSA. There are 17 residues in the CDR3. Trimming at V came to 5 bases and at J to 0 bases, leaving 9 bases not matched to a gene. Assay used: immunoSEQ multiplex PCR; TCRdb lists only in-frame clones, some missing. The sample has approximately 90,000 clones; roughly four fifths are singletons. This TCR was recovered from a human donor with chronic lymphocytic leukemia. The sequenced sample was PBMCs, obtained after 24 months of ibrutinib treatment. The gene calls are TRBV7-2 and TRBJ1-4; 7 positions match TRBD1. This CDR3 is CASSPMTGRTTNEKLFF. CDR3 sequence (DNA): TGTGCCAGCAGCCCGATGACAGGGCGCACAACTAATGAAAAACTGTTTTTT.